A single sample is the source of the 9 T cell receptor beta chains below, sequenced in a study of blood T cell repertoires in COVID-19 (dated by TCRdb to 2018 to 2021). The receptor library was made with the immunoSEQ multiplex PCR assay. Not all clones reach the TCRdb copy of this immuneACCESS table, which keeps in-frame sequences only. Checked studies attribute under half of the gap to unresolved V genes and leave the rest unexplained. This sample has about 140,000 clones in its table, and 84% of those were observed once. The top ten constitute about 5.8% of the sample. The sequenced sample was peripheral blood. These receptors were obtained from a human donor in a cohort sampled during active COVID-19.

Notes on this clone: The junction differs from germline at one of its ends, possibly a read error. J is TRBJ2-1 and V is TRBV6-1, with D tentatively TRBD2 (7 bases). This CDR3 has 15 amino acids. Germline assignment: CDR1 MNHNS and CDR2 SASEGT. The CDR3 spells CASSEGGVSYNEQFF. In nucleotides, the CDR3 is TGTGCCAGCAGCGAAGGGGGGGTCTCCTACAATGAGCAGTTCTTC.

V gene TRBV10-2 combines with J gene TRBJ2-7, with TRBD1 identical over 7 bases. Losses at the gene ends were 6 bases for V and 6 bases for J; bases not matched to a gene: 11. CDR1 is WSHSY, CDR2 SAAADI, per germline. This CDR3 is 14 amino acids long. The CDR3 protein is CASRAGTAKREQYF. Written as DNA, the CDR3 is TGCGCCAGCAGGGCCGGGACAGCAAAACGCGAGCAGTACTTC.

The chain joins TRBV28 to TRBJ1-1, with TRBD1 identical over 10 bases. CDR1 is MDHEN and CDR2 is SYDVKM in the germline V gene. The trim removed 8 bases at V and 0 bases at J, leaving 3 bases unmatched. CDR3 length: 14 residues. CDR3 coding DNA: TGTGCCAGCGGGACAGGGGCAATGAACACTGAAGCTTTCTTT. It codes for CASGTGAMNTEAFF.

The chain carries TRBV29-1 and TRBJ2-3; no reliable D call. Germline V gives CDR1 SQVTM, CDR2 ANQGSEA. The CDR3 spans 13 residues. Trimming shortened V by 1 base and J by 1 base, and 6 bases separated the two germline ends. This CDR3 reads CSVEGSGTDTQYF. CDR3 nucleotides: TGCAGCGTTGAAGGGTCGGGCACAGATACGCAGTATTTT.

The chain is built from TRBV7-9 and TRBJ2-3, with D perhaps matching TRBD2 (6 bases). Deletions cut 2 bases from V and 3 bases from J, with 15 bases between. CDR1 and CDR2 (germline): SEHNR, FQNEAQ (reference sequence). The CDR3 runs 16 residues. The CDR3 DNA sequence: TGTGCCAGCAGCTTATGGGGGGTTAAGGGAACAGATACGCAGTATTTT. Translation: CASSLWGVKGTDTQYF.

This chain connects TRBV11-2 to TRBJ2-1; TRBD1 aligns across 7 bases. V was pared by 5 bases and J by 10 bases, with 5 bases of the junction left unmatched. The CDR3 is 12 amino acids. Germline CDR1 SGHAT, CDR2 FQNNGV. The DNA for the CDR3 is TGTGCCAGCAGCCCACAGGGGACCGAGCAGTTCTTC. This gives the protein CASSPQGTEQFF. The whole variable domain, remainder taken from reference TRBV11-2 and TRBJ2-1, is EAGVAQSPRYKIIEKRQSVAFWCNPISGHATLYWYQQILGQGPKLLIQFQNNGVVDDSQLPKDRFSAERLKGVDSTLKIQPAKLEDSAVYLCASSPQGTEQFFGPGTRLTVL.

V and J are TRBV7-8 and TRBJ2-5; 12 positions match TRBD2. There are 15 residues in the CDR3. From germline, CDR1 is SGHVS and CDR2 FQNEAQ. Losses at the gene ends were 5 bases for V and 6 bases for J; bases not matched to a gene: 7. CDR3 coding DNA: TGTGCCAGCAGCCTCTCTAGCGGGGGGGCGAAGACCCAGTACTTC. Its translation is CASSLSSGGAKTQYF.

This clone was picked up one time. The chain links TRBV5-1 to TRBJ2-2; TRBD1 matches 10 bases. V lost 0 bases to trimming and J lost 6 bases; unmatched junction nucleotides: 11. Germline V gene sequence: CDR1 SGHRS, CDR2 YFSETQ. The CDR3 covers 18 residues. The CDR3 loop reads CASSLAGGTGVSSGELFF. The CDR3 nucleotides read TGCGCCAGCAGCTTGGCCGGGGGGACAGGGGTATCCTCCGGGGAGCTGTTTTTT.

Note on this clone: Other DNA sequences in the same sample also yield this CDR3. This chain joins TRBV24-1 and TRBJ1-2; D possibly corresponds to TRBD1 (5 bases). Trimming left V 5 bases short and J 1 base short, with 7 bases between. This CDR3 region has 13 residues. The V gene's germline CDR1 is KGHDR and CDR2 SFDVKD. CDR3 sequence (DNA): TGTGCCACCAGTGTGGGGGGTAACTATGGCTACACCTTC. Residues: CATSVGGNYGYTF.